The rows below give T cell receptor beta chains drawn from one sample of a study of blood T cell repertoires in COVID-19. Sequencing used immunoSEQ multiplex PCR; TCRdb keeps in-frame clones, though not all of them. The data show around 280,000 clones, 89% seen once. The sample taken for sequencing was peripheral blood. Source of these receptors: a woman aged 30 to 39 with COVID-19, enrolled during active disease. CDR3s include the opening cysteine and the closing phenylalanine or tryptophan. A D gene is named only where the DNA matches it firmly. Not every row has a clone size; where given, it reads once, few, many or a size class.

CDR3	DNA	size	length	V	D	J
CASSWGGANTEAFF	TGTGCCAGCAGCTGGGGGGGGGCGAACACTGAAGCTTTCTTT	NA	14	TRBV5-4	NA	TRBJ1-1
CASRVAPSGSSSTDTQYF	TGTGCCAGCAGGGTAGCTCCTAGCGGGAGTTCTAGCACAGATACGCAGTATTTT	NA	18	TRBV5-4	TRBD2	TRBJ2-3
CATSEEGPDEKLFF	TGTGCCACCAGTGAGGAGGGGCCGGATGAAAAACTGTTTTTT	NA	14	TRBV24-1	NA	TRBJ1-4
CASSTTAGTEAFF	TGTGCCAGTAGTACTACAGCGGGCACTGAAGCTTTCTTT	NA	13	TRBV19	NA	TRBJ1-1
CASSKDTSNTEAFF	TGTGCCAGCAGCAAGGACACCTCGAACACTGAAGCTTTCTTT	once	14	TRBV7-9	NA	TRBJ1-1
CASSLAWTGGDQPQHF	TGTGCCAGCAGCCTTGCGTGGACAGGGGGGGATCAGCCCCAGCATTTT	NA	16	TRBV7-8	TRBD1	TRBJ1-5
CASSEPGTAYRTEAFF	TGCGCCAGCAGTGAGCCCGGGACAGCTTATAGGACTGAAGCTTTCTTT	NA	16	TRBV10-1	TRBD1	TRBJ1-1
CASSHFSLQDTQYF	TGTGCCAGCAGCCATTTCTCTCTGCAGGATACGCAGTATTTT	NA	14	TRBV3-1/TRBV3-2	NA	TRBJ2-3
CASSPGGGLSTDTQYF	TGTGCCAGCAGCCCGGGGGGGGGTCTTAGCACAGATACGCAGTATTTT	NA	16	TRBV4-2	TRBD2	TRBJ2-3
CASSRGQGALMVTEAFF	TGTGCCAGCTCACGGGGACAGGGGGCCCTTATGGTCACTGAAGCTTTCTTT	NA	17	TRBV18	TRBD1	TRBJ1-1
CASSPAGYPNYGYTF	TGTGCCAGCAGCCCCGCAGGATACCCGAACTATGGCTACACCTTC	NA	15	TRBV3-1/TRBV3-2	NA	TRBJ1-2
CASSFNPKGTGPYEQYF	TGTGCCAGCAGCTTCAACCCTAAGGGGACAGGTCCCTACGAGCAGTACTTC	few	17	TRBV7-9	TRBD1	TRBJ2-7
CASSPRDRPLNYGYTF	TGTGCCAGCAGCCCCCGAGACAGGCCCCTTAACTATGGCTACACCTTC	NA	16	TRBV7-9	NA	TRBJ1-2
CASSSTGDTQYF	TGTGCCAGCAGCTCGACAGGGGATACGCAGTATTTT	NA	12	TRBV7-9	TRBD1	TRBJ2-3
CATGGPYEQYF	TGTGCCACAGGGGGCCCCTACGAGCAGTACTTC	NA	11	TRBV15	TRBD1	TRBJ2-7
CASSFSRDSYSGNTIYF	TGTGCCAGCAGCTTTTCCCGGGATAGTTACTCTGGAAACACCATATATTTT	NA	17	TRBV5-6	NA	TRBJ1-3
CASSPLGQGYEQYF	TGTGCCAGCTCACCCCTCGGACAGGGCTACGAGCAGTACTTC	NA	14	TRBV18	TRBD1	TRBJ2-7
CASSEQGYTEAFF	TGTGCCAGCAGTGAACAGGGTTACACTGAAGCTTTCTTT	few	13	TRBV6-1	NA	TRBJ1-1
CASSVRGNEQFF	TGCGCCAGCAGTGTCCGGGGCAATGAGCAGTTCTTC	NA	12	TRBV10-2	NA	TRBJ2-1
CASSQDPGEQFF	TGCGCCAGCAGCCAAGATCCGGGAGAGCAGTTCTTC	NA	12	TRBV4-1	NA	TRBJ2-1
CASSLRVWYGYTF	TGTGCCAGCAGTTTGCGGGTCTGGTATGGCTACACCTTC	NA	13	TRBV28	NA	TRBJ1-2
CASSSRQGWGNQPQHF	TGTGCCAGCAGTTCGCGACAGGGCTGGGGAAATCAGCCCCAGCATTTT	NA	16	TRBV27	TRBD1	TRBJ1-5
CAISMTEYGYTF	TGTGCCATCAGCATGACGGAGTATGGCTACACCTTC	NA	12	TRBV10-3	NA	TRBJ1-2
CASSLVPGATYGYTF	TGCGCCAGCAGCTTGGTTCCAGGGGCGACCTATGGCTACACCTTC	NA	15	TRBV5-1	NA	TRBJ1-2
CASSLHQGKNEKLFF	TGTGCCAGCAGTCTCCACCAGGGGAAGAATGAAAAACTGTTTTTT	NA	15	TRBV25-1	NA	TRBJ1-4
CASKIRGDTQYF	TGTGCCAGCAAGATAAGGGGGGATACGCAGTATTTT	NA	12	TRBV6-5	NA	TRBJ2-3
CASSQDRAGQGDTQYF	TGTGCCAGCAGCCAAGATCGGGCGGGACAGGGTGATACGCAGTATTTT	NA	16	TRBV3-1/TRBV3-2	TRBD1	TRBJ2-3
CASSLATGGEAKNIQYF	TGTGCCAGCAGCTTAGCCACAGGGGGCGAAGCCAAAAACATTCAGTACTTC	NA	17	TRBV7-2	TRBD1	TRBJ2-4
CASRLTGGVTEAFF	TGTGCCAGCAGATTAACAGGGGGCGTCACTGAAGCTTTCTTT	few	14	TRBV27	TRBD1	TRBJ1-1
CASTSLRGEDIQYF	TGTGCCAGCACCTCCTTGCGGGGCGAGGACATTCAGTACTTC	once	14	TRBV6-6	NA	TRBJ2-4
CASSFIPGAEAFF	TGTGCCAGCAGCTTTATCCCAGGGGCTGAAGCTTTCTTT	NA	13	TRBV7-9	NA	TRBJ1-1
CASSLYRLNTDTQYF	TGCGCCAGCAGTCTATACCGACTGAACACAGATACGCAGTATTTT	NA	15	TRBV10-1	NA	TRBJ2-3